These 31 T cell receptor beta chains came from one sample sequenced in a study of response to subunit inactivated influenza vaccine. TCRdb reprocessed the RT-PCR reads with MiXCR, giving one entry per CDR3 protein. Here the sample spans more than 550,000 distinct CDR3 sequences, 12% being singletons. Sequenced here: PBMCs from blood, sampled on the day of vaccination. These TCRs come from a man in his fifties who received an inactivated influenza vaccine.

This clonotype was counted a few times. This chain uses TRBV27 with TRBJ2-5; tentatively, D is TRBD1 or TRBD2 (5 bases each). The CDR3 spans 14 residues. V was pared by 2 bases and J by 5 bases, with 12 bases between. The V gene's germline CDR1 is MNHEY and CDR2 SMNVEV (reference sequence). The CDR3 is CASSLGGFVETQYF. In DNA, the CDR3 is TGTGCCAGCAGTTTAGGGGGTTTTGTGGAGACCCAGTACTTC.

The chain employs TRBV7-6 and TRBJ2-3; 10 nucleotides match TRBD2. The CDR3 consists of 17 residues. Per the germline V gene, CDR1 is SGHVS and CDR2 is FNYEAQ. V shed 1 base, J shed 1 base, and the junction held 5 bases outside the gene matches. CDR3 loop: CASSLVNLAGGTDTQYF. DNA for the CDR3: TGTGCCAGCAGCTTAGTGAACCTAGCGGGAGGCACAGATACGCAGTATTTT.

In its sample, this clonotype was seen a few times. The chain links TRBV5-6 to TRBJ1-1, with D unclear. This CDR3 comprises 12 residues. Germline-derived CDR1 and CDR2 are SGHDT and YYEEEE. V lost 6 bases and J 3 bases, leaving 9 bases between the germline ends. In nucleotides, the CDR3 is TGTGCCAGCACCTCCGTGGACACTGAAGCTTTCTTT. The encoded protein is CASTSVDTEAFF.

There are a few counts of this clonotype. The chain uses TRBV10-3 and TRBJ1-1; D remains unclear. This CDR3 spans 13 amino acids. Trimming cost V 6 bases and J 3 bases, with 11 bases left between them. CDR1 is ENHRY, CDR2 SYGVKD, per germline. The CDR3 protein is CAISRGGYTEAFF. The DNA of the CDR3 is TGTGCCATCAGCAGAGGTGGGTACACTGAAGCTTTCTTT.

This clonotype was detected a few times. This chain uses TRBV14 with TRBJ2-1; D call uncertain. From germline, CDR1 is SGHDN and CDR2 FVKESK. V lost 2 bases, J lost 6 bases, and 17 bases lay in between. The CDR3 extends over 16 amino acids. CDR3 region: CASSQKLDWRPNEQFF. The CDR3 region has the DNA TGTGCCAGCAGCCAAAAGTTAGATTGGCGGCCCAATGAGCAGTTCTTC.

This clonotype turned up a few times. V usage is TRBV19 and J usage is TRBJ2-7, with D tentatively TRBD1 (6 bases). The CDR3 covers 15 residues. The germline V and J ends were trimmed by 4 bases and 1 base, with 14 bases remaining between them. CDR1 and CDR2 from the germline V gene are LNHDA and SQIVND (reference sequence). CDR3 amino acids: CASSNRIQGSYEQYF. In DNA, the CDR3 is TGTGCCAGTAGTAACCGCATACAGGGTTCCTACGAGCAGTACTTC.

This clonotype has only a few counts. This rearrangement joins TRBV6-1 to TRBJ2-3, with D possibly being TRBD1 (6 bases). CDR1 and CDR2 from the germline V gene are MNHNS and SASEGT. This CDR3 spans 17 amino acids. Trimming left V 2 bases short and J 0 bases short, with 15 bases between. CDR3 DNA sequence: TGTGCCAGCAGTGAAAGGGTAGGCAGGGGCAGCACAGATACGCAGTATTTT. It encodes CASSERVGRGSTDTQYF.

The chain recombines TRBV7-8 with TRBJ2-3; 11 bases match TRBD2. This CDR3 comprises 18 residues. The V and J ends lost 5 bases and 0 bases, in that order; junction bases with no gene match: 10. Looked up from germline, CDR1 is SGHVS and CDR2 is FQNEAQ. CDR3 loop: CASSPIGGLAESTDTQYF. CDR3 sequence (DNA): TGTGCCAGCAGCCCCATAGGGGGACTAGCGGAGAGCACAGATACGCAGTATTTT. Using reference TRBV7-8 and TRBJ2-3 for the parts outside the CDR3, the full variable domain is GAGVSQSPRYKVAKRGQDVALRCDPISGHVSLFWYQQALGQGPEFLTYFQNEAQLDKSGLPSDRFFAERPEGSVSTLKIQRTQQEDSAVYLCASSPIGGLAESTDTQYFGPGTRLTVL.

This chain links TRBV20-1 with TRBJ2-5; D unclear. The germline CDR1 and CDR2 sequences are DFQATT and SNEGSKA (reference sequence). The CDR3 totals 15 residues. Trimming cost V 0 bases and J 5 bases, with 16 bases left between them. The CDR3: CSARDNQLGLETQYF. The CDR3 coding sequence is TGCAGTGCTAGAGATAACCAGTTAGGTCTGGAGACCCAGTACTTC.

This clonotype was counted between two and nine times. V is TRBV12-3 or TRBV12-4 and J is TRBJ1-6, with 7 bases fitting TRBD1. The V gene end was trimmed by 8 bases and the J gene end by 3 bases; junction bases not matched to a gene: 4. The CDR3 is 14 amino acids. DNA of the CDR3: TGTGCCAGCGGACAGGAGCTCTATAATTCACCCCTCCACTTT. Its translation is CASGQELYNSPLHF.

This clonotype was counted only a few times. The CDR3 reads CASSQEGPETGEAFF. The CDR3 coding sequence is TGCGCCAGCAGCCAAGAGGGCCCAGAAACAGGTGAAGCTTTCTTT. V gene TRBV4-3 combines with J gene TRBJ1-1, with a possible D match to TRBD1 (5 bases). This CDR3 is 15 amino acids long. Trimming cost V 0 bases and J 7 bases, with 15 bases left between them. Germline assignment: CDR1 LGHNA and CDR2 YSLEER.

V usage is TRBV12-3 or TRBV12-4 and J usage is TRBJ2-7, with 7 bases lining up with TRBD1. The ends lost 6 bases at V and 2 bases at J; junction bases unmatched: 7. This CDR3 is 14 amino acids long. DNA of the CDR3: TGTGCCAGCAGACCCGGACAGGCCACCTACGAGCAGTACTTC. The encoded protein is CASRPGQATYEQYF.

This clonotype was counted only a few times. The chain joins TRBV20-1 to TRBJ2-1; TRBD2 matches at 10 bases. This CDR3 is built from 15 residues. After removal of 3 bases from V and 7 bases from J, the junction contained 9 bases not matched to a gene. The V gene's germline CDR1 is DFQATT and CDR2 SNEGSKA (reference sequence). CDR3 sequence: CSASSSLAGRNEQFF. CDR3 in DNA: TGCAGTGCTAGCTCGTCACTAGCGGGGCGGAATGAGCAGTTCTTC.

This clonotype was seen only a few times. One end of the junction is discordant with germline, which a read error may explain. V gene TRBV12-3 or TRBV12-4 combines with J gene TRBJ1-2, with 7 bases identical to TRBD1. The CDR3 loop spans 14 amino acids. The CDR3 loop is CASSLSGTAYGYTF. As DNA, the CDR3 is TGTGCCAGCAGTTTATCCGGGACAGCCTATGGCTACACATTC.

The table lists this clonotype with a count of one. The V call is TRBV3-1, the J call TRBJ2-1; 10 bases line up with TRBD2. The germline V gene encodes CDR1 LGHDT and CDR2 YNNKEL (reference sequence). The CDR3 is 18 amino acids. Trimming cost V 1 base and J 0 bases; bases outside gene matches: 6. The CDR3 region has the DNA TGTGCCAGCAGCCAAGTTTCACTAGCGGGAAACTCCTACAATGAGCAGTTCTTC. Its protein is CASSQVSLAGNSYNEQFF.

The sample holds many counts of this clonotype. V usage is TRBV19 and J usage is TRBJ2-5, with D unresolved. Germline values: CDR1 LNHDA, CDR2 SQIVND (reference sequence). Trimming removed 1 base from V and 2 bases from J, with 11 bases in between. The CDR3 is made up of 15 amino acids. Written as DNA, the CDR3 is TGTGCCAGTAGTATAGCGAGACGTCATCAAGAGACCCAGTACTTC. Protein product: CASSIARRHQETQYF.

This clonotype came up many times. The chain couples TRBV10-3 to TRBJ2-1; D may be TRBD1 (6 bases). The germline V gene has CDR1 ENHRY and CDR2 SYGVKD. The V gene lost 7 bases and the J gene lost 1 base, with 17 bases spanning the gap. The CDR3 contains 16 residues. CDR3 protein: CAINGGRGNSYNEQFF. The CDR3 region has the DNA TGTGCCATCAATGGTGGCAGGGGTAATTCCTACAATGAGCAGTTCTTC.

The chain couples TRBV20-1 to TRBJ2-1, with a weak D call TRBD1 (5 bases). The V gene's germline CDR1 is DFQATT and CDR2 SNEGSKA (reference sequence). The CDR3 length is 14 residues. The V gene lost 1 base and the J gene lost 9 bases, with 16 bases spanning the gap. CDR3 in DNA: TGCAGTGCTAGAGGGACACCCGCTACGGGTGAGCAGTTCTTC. Translation: CSARGTPATGEQFF.

The V gene is TRBV5-1, the J gene TRBJ2-7; a possible D gene is TRBD1 (7 bases). The germline V gene has CDR1 SGHRS and CDR2 YFSETQ. Trimming removed 4 bases at V and 3 bases at J, with 17 bases between. This CDR3 is built from 15 residues. The CDR3 spells CASSPQGGLHYEQYF. For the CDR3, the DNA is TGCGCCAGCAGCCCCCAGGGGGGTCTTCACTACGAGCAGTACTTC.

The chain carries TRBV15 and TRBJ2-7; D possibly uses TRBD1 or TRBD2 (5 bases each). CDR1 is LNHNV and CDR2 is YYDKDF in the germline V gene (reference sequence). V lost 1 base and J 0 bases, leaving 10 bases between the germline ends. This CDR3 is built from 15 residues. CDR3 loop: CATSRGGVISYEQYF. CDR3 bases: TGTGCCACCAGCAGAGGAGGGGTTATCTCCTACGAGCAGTACTTC.

The chain links TRBV12-3 or TRBV12-4 to TRBJ2-7; no reliable D call. The germline V and J ends were trimmed by 6 bases and 3 bases, with 12 bases remaining between them. This CDR3 has 13 amino acids. CDR3 nucleotide sequence: TGTGCCAGCAGCTCGGCCCTTGACTACGAGCAGTACTTC. Residues: CASSSALDYEQYF.

The chain is built from TRBV20-1 and TRBJ2-3; D is possibly TRBD1 or TRBD2 (5 bases each). The V and J ends lost 7 bases and 6 bases respectively, with 26 bases between them. In germline, CDR1 is DFQATT, CDR2 SNEGSKA (reference sequence). There are 16 residues in the CDR3. The CDR3 sequence is CSVSAIGTEKLDTQYF. The CDR3 coding sequence is TGCAGTGTTAGCGCAATCGGGACGGAGAAACTCGATACGCAGTATTTT.

This clonotype was seen repeatedly, ten times or more. J is TRBJ2-1 and V is TRBV20-1; no firm D call. V was cut by 0 bases and J by 1 base, with 16 bases left in between. The CDR3 consists of 17 residues. The germline V gene encodes CDR1 DFQATT and CDR2 SNEGSKA (reference sequence). The CDR3: CSARDVLGLGSYNEQFF. The CDR3 nucleotides are TGCAGTGCTAGAGATGTGTTAGGCCTAGGGTCCTACAATGAGCAGTTCTTC.

This clonotype was seen a few times. CDR3 sequence reads: CATGLAGVSEQFF. CDR3 coding DNA: TGTGCCACCGGACTAGCGGGAGTGAGTGAGCAGTTCTTC. The rearrangement links TRBV12-3 or TRBV12-4 to TRBJ2-1, with 13 bases fitting TRBD2. V trimming: 10 bases; J trimming: 9 bases; junction bases outside the gene matches: 6. This CDR3 is built from 13 residues.

This sequence joins TRBV7-9 and TRBJ2-3, with 10 bases fitting TRBD2. Unmatched junction bases numbered 6, after V lost 5 bases and J lost 4 bases. CDR3 size: 15 residues. From germline, CDR1 is SEHNR and CDR2 FQNEAQ (reference sequence). CDR3 coding DNA: TGTGCCAGCAGCCCCCCTAGCGGGGGTCCAGATACGCAGTATTTT. It encodes CASSPPSGGPDTQYF.

The sample holds a few counts of this clonotype. This chain connects TRBV4-3 to TRBJ2-7; D perhaps matches TRBD2 (6 bases). V lost 5 bases and J 4 bases, leaving 15 bases between the germline ends. This CDR3 has 14 amino acids. CDR1 is LGHNA, CDR2 YSLEER, per germline. The CDR3 sequence: CASSAGGPMYEQYF. The CDR3 DNA sequence: TGCGCCAGCAGCGCCGGAGGGCCCATGTACGAGCAGTACTTC.

This clonotype showed up just a few times. The chain carries TRBV7-9 and TRBJ2-6, with unresolved D. The V gene lost 4 bases and the J gene lost 4 bases, with 11 bases spanning the gap. Germline CDR1 SEHNR, CDR2 FQNEAQ (reference sequence). This CDR3 has 15 residues. This CDR3 reads CASSSILSGANVLTF. The CDR3 DNA sequence: TGTGCCAGCAGCTCGATTCTTTCCGGGGCCAACGTCCTGACTTTC.

This clonotype turned up a few times. The chain carries TRBV28 and TRBJ2-7; no firm D call. CDR1 is MDHEN and CDR2 is SYDVKM in the germline V gene. Trimming shortened V by 2 bases and J by 4 bases, and 9 bases separated the two germline ends. The CDR3 runs 13 residues. For the CDR3, the DNA is TGTGCCAGCAGTTTAGGGAAAAAGTACGAGCAGTACTTC. Its translation: CASSLGKKYEQYF.

This clonotype was detected a few times. This chain connects TRBV12-3 or TRBV12-4 to TRBJ2-5; no definite D call. This CDR3 spans 13 amino acids. Trimming shortened V by 5 bases and J by 9 bases, and 16 bases separated the two germline ends. The CDR3 nucleotides are TGTGCCAGCAGTGCGGACGGCGGTAGGGCCCAGTACTTC. Its translation is CASSADGGRAQYF.

V usage is TRBV5-1 and J usage is TRBJ2-7, with D uncertain. The germline V and J ends were trimmed by 2 bases and 0 bases, with 9 bases remaining between them. The CDR3 consists of 14 residues. The germline CDR1 and CDR2 sequences are SGHRS and YFSETQ. CDR3 amino acids: CASSFRQSSYEQYF. CDR3 nucleotides: TGCGCCAGCAGCTTCCGACAAAGCTCCTACGAGCAGTACTTC.

This clonotype occurred many times. CDR3 sequence (DNA): TGTGCCAGCAGTTCCCCCGGCTACGAGCAGTACTTC. Its protein is CASSSPGYEQYF. The gene calls are TRBV12-3 or TRBV12-4 and TRBJ2-7; D is ambiguous. This CDR3 comprises 12 residues. The germline V and J ends were trimmed by 4 bases and 3 bases, with 7 bases remaining between them.